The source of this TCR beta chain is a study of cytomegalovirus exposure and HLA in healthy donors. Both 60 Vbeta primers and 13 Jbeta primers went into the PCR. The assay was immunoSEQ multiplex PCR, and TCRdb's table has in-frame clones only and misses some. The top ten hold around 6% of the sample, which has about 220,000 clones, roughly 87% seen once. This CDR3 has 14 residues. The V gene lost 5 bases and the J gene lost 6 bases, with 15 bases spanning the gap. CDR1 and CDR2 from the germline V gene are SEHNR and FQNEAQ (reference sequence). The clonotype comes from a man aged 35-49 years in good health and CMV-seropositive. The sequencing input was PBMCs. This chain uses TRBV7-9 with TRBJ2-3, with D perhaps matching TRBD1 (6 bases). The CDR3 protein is CASSPQQGSDTQYF. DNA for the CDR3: TGTGCCAGCAGCCCCCAACAGGGATCCGATACGCAGTATTTT.